This note documents a single TCR beta chain sequence. Germline V gene sequence: CDR1 MNHEY, CDR2 SMNVEV (reference sequence). The CDR3 covers 13 residues. The junction had 1 base not matched to a gene; V was cut back by 2 bases and J by 3 bases. These data belong to a study of shared T cell receptors in the human thymus. Only in-frame clones appear in the TCRdb table, and some are missing; sequencing was by immunoSEQ multiplex PCR. The repertoire has hundreds of thousands of clones, roughly 94% of them found once; the top ten carry approximately 0.018%. The V call is TRBV27, the J call TRBJ2-7, with 7 bases matching TRBD2. The clonotype comes from a human donor. Source material: thymocytes. For the CDR3, the DNA is TGTGCCAGCAGTTTAGCGGGGGTCTACGAGCAGTACTTC. Protein: CASSLAGVYEQYF.